This record looks at one TCR beta chain sequence and its context. The antigen remains undetermined. The CDR3 extends 3 residues past the end of the read, so its final part is completed from the germline J gene. The data were obtained in a study of T cell clonality in common variable immunodeficiency. Profiling relied on immunoSEQ multiplex PCR, and the TCRdb table lists in-frame clones only, not all of them. Sampling found tens of thousands of clones, none seen once. Trimming removed 2 bases at V and 4 bases at J, with 14 bases between. The V gene's germline CDR1 is LNHDA and CDR2 SQIVND (reference sequence). CDR3 length: 16 amino acids. Overall study findings and caveats: Shared TCRbeta clones were fewer between CVID subjects than controls. The cause of increased CVID clonality remains unclear without subpopulation sequencing. TCRbeta clonality was increased in CVID versus healthy controls.

The chain employs TRBV19 and TRBJ2-2, with D possibly matching TRBD1 (5 bases). The TCR sequence derives from a person between 18 and 70 years old in good health. The source material was peripheral blood mononuclear cells. The CDR3 DNA, read in part, is TGTGCCAGTAGTATAAGTATTGGGGCGCGCACCGGGGAG. This translates into CASSISIGARTGE. The entire CDR3 is CASSISIGARTGELFF.